A selection of T cell receptor beta chains follows, all from one sample in a study of cytomegalovirus exposure and HLA in healthy donors. Generated by immunoSEQ multiplex PCR, the TCRdb table keeps only in-frame clones and is missing some. The record lists 96,000 or so clones, of which the ten most abundant hold 3% to 4%. Source material: PBMCs. The receptors shown here come from a woman in her 30s in good health and CMV-seronegative. CDR3s include the opening cysteine and the closing phenylalanine or tryptophan. D genes are given only for firm matches.

v_gene	j_gene	d_gene	CDR3aa	CDR3nt
TRBV21-1	TRBJ1-3	-	CARDPRGAPGNTIYF	TGTGCCAGAGACCCCAGGGGGGCGCCTGGAAACACCATATATTTT
TRBV19	TRBJ1-2	TRBD1	CASSIDLSGTAYGYTF	TGTGCCAGTAGTATAGACCTATCCGGGACAGCTTATGGCTACACCTTC
TRBV7-3	TRBJ2-1	TRBD2	CASSLTPGTSYSEQFF	TGTGCCAGCAGCTTAACCCCCGGGACTAGTTATTCTGAGCAGTTCTTC
TRBV6-4	TRBJ2-2	-	CASSDSNRTNTGELFF	TGTGCCAGCAGTGACTCGAACAGGACCAACACCGGGGAGCTGTTTTTT
TRBV15	TRBJ2-7	TRBD2	CATSRDQAGGREQYF	TGTGCCACCAGCAGAGATCAAGCGGGAGGGCGAGAGCAGTACTTC
TRBV28	TRBJ2-4	-	CASSSTGSRIQYF	TGTGCCAGCAGTTCAACAGGGTCGCGGATTCAGTACTTC
TRBV9	TRBJ1-3	TRBD1	CASSASYGTGGDEAGNTIYF	TGTGCCAGCAGCGCTAGTTACGGGACAGGGGGCGACGAGGCTGGAAACACCATATATTTT
TRBV6-5	TRBJ1-2	-	CASSYSDRHYGYTF	TGTGCCAGCAGTTACTCCGACAGGCACTATGGCTACACCTTC
TRBV6-4	TRBJ1-4	TRBD1	CASSDFRPTGDNEKLFF	TGTGCCAGCAGTGACTTTCGGCCGACAGGGGATAATGAAAAACTGTTTTTT
TRBV9	TRBJ2-3	-	CASSVADGADTQYF	TGTGCCAGCAGCGTAGCGGACGGGGCAGATACGCAGTATTTT